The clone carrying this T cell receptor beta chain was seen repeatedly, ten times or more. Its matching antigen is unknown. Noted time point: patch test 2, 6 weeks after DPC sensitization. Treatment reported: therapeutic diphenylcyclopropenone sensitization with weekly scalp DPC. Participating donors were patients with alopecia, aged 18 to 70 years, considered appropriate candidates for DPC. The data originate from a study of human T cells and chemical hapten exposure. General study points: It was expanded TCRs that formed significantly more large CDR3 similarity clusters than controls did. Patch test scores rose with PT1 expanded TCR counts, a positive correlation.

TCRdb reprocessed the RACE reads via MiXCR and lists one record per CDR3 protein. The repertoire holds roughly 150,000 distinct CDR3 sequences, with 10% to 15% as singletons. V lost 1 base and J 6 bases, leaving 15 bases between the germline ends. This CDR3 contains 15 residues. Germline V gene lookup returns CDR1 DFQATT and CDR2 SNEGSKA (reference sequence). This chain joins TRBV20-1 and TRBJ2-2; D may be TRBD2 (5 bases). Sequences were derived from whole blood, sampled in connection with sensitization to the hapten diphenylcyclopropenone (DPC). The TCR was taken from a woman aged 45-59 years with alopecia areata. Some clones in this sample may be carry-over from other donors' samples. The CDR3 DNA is TGCAGTGCTAGAGTTGGTAGCCGGGGAGCCGGGGAGCTGTTTTTT. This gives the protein CSARVGSRGAGELFF.